A selection of T cell receptor beta chains follows, all from one sample in a study of cytomegalovirus exposure and HLA in healthy donors. Sequenced by immunoSEQ multiplex PCR; TCRdb stores in-frame clones only, minus some. The listing contains 35,000 to 50,000 clones. The sequencing input was PBMCs. These receptors came from a woman aged 25-40 years in good health and CMV-seropositive. CDR3s include the opening cysteine and the closing phenylalanine or tryptophan. The D gene is left open where the match is weak.

D | J | V | DNA | CDR3
TRBD2 | TRBJ2-3 | TRBV2 | TGTGCCAGCAGTGAAAGCGGGGGGTCCCCAGATACGCAGTATTTT | CASSESGGSPDTQYF
TRBD1 | TRBJ1-1 | TRBV27 | TGTGCCAGCAGGCCAGGGGGAAACACTGAAGCTTTCTTT | CASRPGGNTEAFF
TRBD1 | TRBJ1-1 | TRBV6-4 | TGTGCCAGCAGCAGATCAGGGGGCTCGAACACTGAAGCTTTCTTT | CASSRSGGSNTEAFF
- | TRBJ2-1 | TRBV7-2 | TGTGCCAGCAGCTTAGCTGGGCCAACCTACAATGAGCAGTTCTTC | CASSLAGPTYNEQFF
- | TRBJ1-3 | TRBV5-1 | TGCGCCAGCAGCTTGGATGGAGCTTCCCCTGGAAACACCATATATTTT | CASSLDGASPGNTIYF
- | TRBJ2-6 | TRBV6-1 | TGTGCCAGCAGCAGGGCCTCTGGGGCCAACGTCCTGACTTTC | CASSRASGANVLTF
TRBD1 | TRBJ2-7 | TRBV10-3 | TGTGCCATCAGTGGACAGGGTGGCGAGCAGTACTTC | CAISGQGGEQYF
- | TRBJ2-6 | TRBV30 | TGTGCCTGGAGGGCCGCTGGGGCCAACGTCCTGACTTTC | CAWRAAGANVLTF
- | TRBJ1-1 | TRBV18 | TGTGCCAGCTCACCACCCAGTCGCTCGAACACTGAAGCTTTCTTT | CASSPPSRSNTEAFF
- | TRBJ2-2 | TRBV2 | TGTGCCAGCAGTGGACCGGACTGGAACACCGGGGAGCTGTTTTTT | CASSGPDWNTGELFF
- | TRBJ2-2 | TRBV13 | TGTGCCAGCAGCTTCGAGACAGGATGGAACACCGGGGAGCTGTTTTTT | CASSFETGWNTGELFF
- | TRBJ2-7 | TRBV28 | TGTGCCAGCAGCAGGGTTAACGAGCAGTACTTC | CASSRVNEQYF
TRBD1 | TRBJ1-2 | TRBV5-8 | TGTGCCAGCAGCACGTCAACCGACAGGGCAACAAACTATGGCTACACCTTC | CASSTSTDRATNYGYTF
TRBD1 | TRBJ2-7 | TRBV5-6 | TGTGCCAGCAGCTGGTCAGGGGGCAGTCTTTGGGAGCAGTACTTC | CASSWSGGSLWEQYF
TRBD1 | TRBJ2-7 | TRBV7-2 | TGTGCCAGCAGCTTAGTTGGGACAGAGGGCTACGAGCAGTACTTC | CASSLVGTEGYEQYF
TRBD1 | TRBJ1-2 | TRBV6-1 | TGTGCCAGCAGTGAAAACAGGGGGCGGATTGGCTACACCTTC | CASSENRGRIGYTF
TRBD2 | TRBJ2-5 | TRBV5-1 | TGCGCCAGCAGCTTGGTGGGAGCGGGGGAAGGAGAGACCCAGTACTTC | CASSLVGAGEGETQYF
- | TRBJ1-5 | TRBV4-1 | TGCGCCAGCAGCCAGGACGGACGGGGGTATCAGCCCCAGCATTTT | CASSQDGRGYQPQHF
- | TRBJ1-6 | TRBV6-5 | TGTGCCAGCAGTTACCAGGGAAATAATTCACCCCTCCACTTT | CASSYQGNNSPLHF
TRBD1 | TRBJ2-1 | TRBV4-1 | TGCGCCAGCAGCCAAGATGACGACAGGGCCGAGTTCTTC | CASSQDDDRAEFF
- | TRBJ2-5 | TRBV5-1 | TGCGCCAGCAGCTTGACAGGACAGCGGGAGACCCAGTACTTC | CASSLTGQRETQYF
TRBD2 | TRBJ2-5 | TRBV5-1 | TGCGCCAGCAGCTTGAGCCAGGGCGGGGGAGAGACCCAGTACTTC | CASSLSQGGGETQYF
- | TRBJ1-2 | TRBV5-4 | TGTGCCAGCAGCTTCAAGACGGGAGATTATGGCTACACCTTC | CASSFKTGDYGYTF
- | TRBJ2-3 | TRBV7-2 | TGTGCCAGCAGCTCCGGGACAGATACGCAGTATTTT | CASSSGTDTQYF
TRBD1 | TRBJ2-7 | TRBV10-3 | TGTGCCATAAGTGTTGGACAGGGGGCCGACGAGCAGTACTTC | CAISVGQGADEQYF
TRBD2 | TRBJ2-7 | TRBV28 | TGTGCCAGCGGATTGGCGGGGGGGGTCCACGGCGAGCAGTACTTC | CASGLAGGVHGEQYF
- | TRBJ2-4 | TRBV28 | TGTGCCAGCAGTAAAAGGACGTGGGGGGACATTCAGTACTTC | CASSKRTWGDIQYF
TRBD2 | TRBJ2-3 | TRBV30 | TGTGCCTGGAGTGCCCCCGTCCATAGCGGGGGGGAAGGTACGCAGTATTTT | CAWSAPVHSGGEGTQYF
- | TRBJ1-5 | TRBV7-8 | TGTGCCAGCAGCTTAGCGCCCTATCGACAGATATTCAGTCCCCAGCATTTT | CASSLAPYRQIFSPQHF
- | TRBJ1-3 | TRBV5-1 | TGCGCCAGCAGCTTAGAGGGAGGGACCTCTGGAAACACCATATATTTT | CASSLEGGTSGNTIYF
- | TRBJ2-7 | TRBV19 | TGTGCCAGTAGTATTGGCAGGGCCTACGAGCAGTACTTC | CASSIGRAYEQYF
- | TRBJ1-2 | TRBV2 | TGTGCCAGCAGTCCTGGGAGGGGCAATAACTATGGCTACACCTTC | CASSPGRGNNYGYTF
- | TRBJ2-3 | TRBV6-5 | TGTGCCAGCAGCTTCCGACGGGGGAGCACAGATACGCAGTATTTT | CASSFRRGSTDTQYF
TRBD2 | TRBJ2-1 | TRBV9 | TGTGCCAGCAGCTTCATTAGCGGGGGGGCCTTGAATGAGCAGTTCTTC | CASSFISGGALNEQFF
TRBD2 | TRBJ2-3 | TRBV28 | TGTGCCAGCAGTTTATTTCGGGGGGGCCGGGTCACAGATACGCAGTATTTT | CASSLFRGGRVTDTQYF
TRBD1 | TRBJ1-6 | TRBV7-9 | TGTGCCAGCAGCCCGACAGGGGAATGGTCACCCCTCCACTTT | CASSPTGEWSPLHF
TRBD2 | TRBJ2-5 | TRBV30 | TGTGCCTGGAACACGGGACTAGGGCAAGAGACCCAGTACTTC | CAWNTGLGQETQYF
TRBD1 | TRBJ1-1 | TRBV29-1 | TGCAGCGTTGGACAGGGGATCACTGAAGCTTTCTTT | CSVGQGITEAFF
- | TRBJ1-3 | TRBV18 | TGTGCCAGCTCACCCGGGACACAGAGCTCTGGAAACACCATATATTTT | CASSPGTQSSGNTIYF
- | TRBJ2-5 | TRBV6-1 | TGTGCCAGCAATGGAACAGGGCGGGGGAAGACCCAGTACTTC | CASNGTGRGKTQYF
TRBD1 | TRBJ1-4 | TRBV27 | TGTGCCAGCAGTACCGACAGGGTACGGGAAAAACTGTTTTTT | CASSTDRVREKLFF
- | TRBJ1-1 | TRBV2 | TGTGCCAGCAGCTCGACGAGGTGGGAAGCTTTCTTT | CASSSTRWEAFF
- | TRBJ1-1 | TRBV4-1 | TGCGCCAGCAGCCAAGTGTTGTTAAACACTGAAGCTTTCTTT | CASSQVLLNTEAFF
- | TRBJ1-1 | TRBV6-1 | TGTGCCAGCAGTGAAGGTTTGGCGGATGTTGCTTTCTTT | CASSEGLADVAFF
- | TRBJ1-2 | TRBV5-1 | TGCGCCAGCAGCGCCGGTGGGGCAGGGGCGGGCACGTACTATGGCTACACCTTC | CASSAGGAGAGTYYGYTF
TRBD1 | TRBJ2-2 | TRBV4-2 | TGTGCCAGCAGCCAAGAGCAGGGGGCTGGCACCGGGGAGCTGTTTTTT | CASSQEQGAGTGELFF
- | TRBJ1-5 | TRBV19 | TGTGCCAGTAGTATACAGATCAATCAGCCCCAGCATTTT | CASSIQINQPQHF
- | TRBJ2-3 | TRBV27 | TGTGCCAGCAGTTTATTCTTTCCTCCAGATACGCAGTATTTT | CASSLFFPPDTQYF
- | TRBJ1-5 | TRBV2 | TGTGCCAGCAGTGGGAGTCCAATTTTTAAATATAGCAATCAGCCCCAGCATTTT | CASSGSPIFKYSNQPQHF
- | TRBJ2-7 | TRBV5-8 | TGTGCCAGCAGCTTGGGCCAGGGGCTATACGAGCAGTACTTC | CASSLGQGLYEQYF
- | TRBJ1-3 | TRBV6-5 | TGTGCCAGCAGTTATCCTGGCAGGTTTAAACATTTT | CASSYPGRFKHF
- | TRBJ2-2 | TRBV5-1 | TGCGCCAGCAGCGAAGGGACTCACACCGGGGAGCTGTTTTTT | CASSEGTHTGELFF
- | TRBJ2-2 | TRBV7-9 | TGTGCCAGCAGCTTCCCAAGAGGTATCACCGGGGAGCTGTTTTTT | CASSFPRGITGELFF
- | TRBJ2-1 | TRBV29-1 | TGCAGCGTTGAGTTCTCCGACAATGAGCAGTTCTTC | CSVEFSDNEQFF